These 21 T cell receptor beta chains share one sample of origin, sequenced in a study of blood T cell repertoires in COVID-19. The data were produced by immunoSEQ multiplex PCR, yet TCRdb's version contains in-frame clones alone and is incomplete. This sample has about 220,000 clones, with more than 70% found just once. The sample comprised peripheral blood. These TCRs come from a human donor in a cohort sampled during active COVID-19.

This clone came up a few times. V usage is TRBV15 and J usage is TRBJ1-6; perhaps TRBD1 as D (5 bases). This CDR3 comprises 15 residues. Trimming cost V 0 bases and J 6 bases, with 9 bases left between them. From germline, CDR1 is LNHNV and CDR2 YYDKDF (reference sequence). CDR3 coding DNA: TGTGCCACCAGCAGAGATCCAGGGTTTAATTCACCCCTCCACTTT. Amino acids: CATSRDPGFNSPLHF.

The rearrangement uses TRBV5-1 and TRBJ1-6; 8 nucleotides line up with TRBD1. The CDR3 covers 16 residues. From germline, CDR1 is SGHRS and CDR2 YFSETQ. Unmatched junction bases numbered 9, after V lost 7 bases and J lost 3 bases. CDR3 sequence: CASGPGQDFYNSPLHF. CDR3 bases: TGCGCCAGCGGCCCGGGACAGGATTTCTATAATTCACCCCTCCACTTT.

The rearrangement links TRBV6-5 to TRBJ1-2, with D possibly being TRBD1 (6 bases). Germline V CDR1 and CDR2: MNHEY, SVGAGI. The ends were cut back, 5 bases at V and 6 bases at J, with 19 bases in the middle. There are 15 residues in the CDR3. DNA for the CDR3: TGTGCCAGCAGTCTCAACGAGCAGGGGATAAATGGCTACACCTTC. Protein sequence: CASSLNEQGINGYTF.

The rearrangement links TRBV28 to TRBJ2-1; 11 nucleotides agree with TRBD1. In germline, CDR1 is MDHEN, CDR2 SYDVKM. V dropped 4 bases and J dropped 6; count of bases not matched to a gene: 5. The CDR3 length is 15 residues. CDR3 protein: CASSSGGQGANEQFF. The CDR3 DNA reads TGTGCCAGCAGTTCCGGAGGACAGGGGGCCAATGAGCAGTTCTTC.

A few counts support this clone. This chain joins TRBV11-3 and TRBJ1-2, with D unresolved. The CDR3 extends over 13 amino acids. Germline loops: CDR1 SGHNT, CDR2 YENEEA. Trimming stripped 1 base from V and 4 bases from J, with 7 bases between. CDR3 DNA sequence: TGTGCCAGCAGCTTAGCGGAGGGCTATGGCTACACCTTC. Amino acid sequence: CASSLAEGYGYTF.

Here the CDR3 DNA reads TGTGCCAGTAGTATCCAGGGGGCGAGTGTTCAGCCCCAGCATTTT. As protein: CASSIQGASVQPQHF. The chain has TRBV19 and TRBJ1-5; TRBD1 matches 8 bases. The V segment lost 3 bases and the J segment 6 bases; nucleotides outside the gene matches: 7. The CDR3 spans 15 residues. Germline values: CDR1 LNHDA, CDR2 SQIVND (reference sequence).

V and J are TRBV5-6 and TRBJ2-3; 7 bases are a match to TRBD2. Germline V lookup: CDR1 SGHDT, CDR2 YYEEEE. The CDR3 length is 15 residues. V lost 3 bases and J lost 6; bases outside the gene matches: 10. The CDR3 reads CASSSPGDYSDTQYF. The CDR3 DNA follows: TGTGCCAGCAGCTCCCCGGGGGACTATTCGGATACGCAGTATTTT.

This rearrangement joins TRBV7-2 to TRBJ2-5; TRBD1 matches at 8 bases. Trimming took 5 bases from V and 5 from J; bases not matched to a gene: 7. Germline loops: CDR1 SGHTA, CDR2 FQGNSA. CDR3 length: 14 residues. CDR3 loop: CASSISDRGETQYF. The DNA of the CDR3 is TGTGCCAGCAGCATAAGTGACAGGGGTGAGACCCAGTACTTC.

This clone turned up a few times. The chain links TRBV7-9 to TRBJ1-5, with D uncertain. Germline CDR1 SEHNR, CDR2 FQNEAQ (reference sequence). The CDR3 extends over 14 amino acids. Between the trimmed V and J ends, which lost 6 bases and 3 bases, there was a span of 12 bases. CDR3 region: CASSNPGNNQPQHF. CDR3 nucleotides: TGTGCCAGCAGTAATCCGGGAAACAATCAGCCCCAGCATTTT.

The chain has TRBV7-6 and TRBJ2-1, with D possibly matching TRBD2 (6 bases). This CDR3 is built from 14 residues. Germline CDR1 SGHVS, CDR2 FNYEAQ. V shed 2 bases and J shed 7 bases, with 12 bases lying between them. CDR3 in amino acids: CASSLRTGGNEQFF. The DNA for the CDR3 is TGTGCCAGCAGCTTACGTACAGGAGGGAATGAGCAGTTCTTC.

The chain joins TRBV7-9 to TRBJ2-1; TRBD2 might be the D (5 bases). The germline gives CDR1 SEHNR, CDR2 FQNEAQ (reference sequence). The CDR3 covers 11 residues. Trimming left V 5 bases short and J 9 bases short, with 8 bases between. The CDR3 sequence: CASSPGIEQFF. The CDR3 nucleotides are TGTGCCAGCAGCCCCGGGATTGAGCAGTTCTTC.

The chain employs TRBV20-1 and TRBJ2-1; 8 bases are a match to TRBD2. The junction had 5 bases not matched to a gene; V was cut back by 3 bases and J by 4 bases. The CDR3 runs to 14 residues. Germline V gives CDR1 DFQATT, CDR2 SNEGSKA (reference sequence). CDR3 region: CSASFGGAYNEQFF. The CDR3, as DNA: TGCAGTGCTAGTTTCGGGGGGGCTTACAATGAGCAGTTCTTC.

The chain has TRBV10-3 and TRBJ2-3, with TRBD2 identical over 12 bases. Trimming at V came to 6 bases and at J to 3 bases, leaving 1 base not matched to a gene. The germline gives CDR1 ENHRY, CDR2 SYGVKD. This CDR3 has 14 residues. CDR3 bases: TGTGCCATCAGCACTAGCGGGAGGACAGATACGCAGTATTTT. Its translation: CAISTSGRTDTQYF.

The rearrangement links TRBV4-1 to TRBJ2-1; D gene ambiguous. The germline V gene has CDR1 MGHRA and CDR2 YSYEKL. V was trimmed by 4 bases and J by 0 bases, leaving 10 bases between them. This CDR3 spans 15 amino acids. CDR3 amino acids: CASSLSPSSYNEQFF. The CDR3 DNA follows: TGCGCCAGCAGCCTTTCACCCAGCTCCTACAATGAGCAGTTCTTC.

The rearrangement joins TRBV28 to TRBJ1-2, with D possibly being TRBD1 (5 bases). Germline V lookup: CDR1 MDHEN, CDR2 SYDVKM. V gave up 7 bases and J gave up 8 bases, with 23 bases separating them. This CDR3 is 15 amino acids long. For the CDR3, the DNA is TGTGCCAGCAATCCCGCCGGACATTCCCCCCACGGCTACACCTTC. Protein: CASNPAGHSPHGYTF.

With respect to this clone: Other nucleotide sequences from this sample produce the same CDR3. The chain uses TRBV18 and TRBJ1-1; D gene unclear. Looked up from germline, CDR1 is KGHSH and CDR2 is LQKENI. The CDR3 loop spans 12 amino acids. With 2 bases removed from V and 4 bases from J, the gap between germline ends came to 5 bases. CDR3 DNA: TGTGCCAGCTCACCAAGCGGCACTGAAGCTTTCTTT. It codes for CASSPSGTEAFF.

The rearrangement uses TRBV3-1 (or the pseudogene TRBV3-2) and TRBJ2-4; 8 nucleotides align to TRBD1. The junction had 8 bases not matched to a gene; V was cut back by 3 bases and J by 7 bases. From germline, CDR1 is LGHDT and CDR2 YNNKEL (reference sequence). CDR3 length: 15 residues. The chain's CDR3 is CASSHTGQGLNIQYF. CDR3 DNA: TGTGCCAGCAGCCACACCGGACAGGGTCTGAACATTCAGTACTTC.

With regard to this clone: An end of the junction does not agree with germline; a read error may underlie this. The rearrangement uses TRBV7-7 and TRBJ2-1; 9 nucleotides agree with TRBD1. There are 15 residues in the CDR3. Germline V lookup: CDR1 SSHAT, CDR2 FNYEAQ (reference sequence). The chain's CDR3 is CASSPGTGTNNEQFF. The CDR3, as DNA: TGTGCTAGCAGCCCAGGGACAGGGACAAACAATGAGCAGTTCTTC.

CDR3 nucleotide sequence: TGTGCCAGTAGTTCCCACAGGGGCCCAAATTCACCCCTCCACTTT. This encodes CASSSHRGPNSPLHF. This sequence joins TRBV19 and TRBJ1-6; the match to TRBD1 covers 7 bases. In germline, CDR1 is LNHDA, CDR2 SQIVND (reference sequence). CDR3 length: 15 amino acids. V was pared by 5 bases and J by 7 bases, with 8 bases of the junction left unmatched.

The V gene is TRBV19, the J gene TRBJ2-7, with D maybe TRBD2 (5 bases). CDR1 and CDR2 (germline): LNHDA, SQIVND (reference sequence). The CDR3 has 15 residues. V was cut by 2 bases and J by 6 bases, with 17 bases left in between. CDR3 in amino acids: CASSISPSRAGEQYF. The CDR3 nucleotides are TGTGCCAGTAGTATATCGCCATCAAGGGCGGGCGAGCAGTACTTC.

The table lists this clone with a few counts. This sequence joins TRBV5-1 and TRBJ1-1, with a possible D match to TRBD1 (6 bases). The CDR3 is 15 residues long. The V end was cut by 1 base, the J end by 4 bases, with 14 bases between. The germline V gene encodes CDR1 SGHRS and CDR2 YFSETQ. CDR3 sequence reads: CASSLRAQGSTEAFF. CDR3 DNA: TGCGCCAGCAGCTTGAGGGCACAGGGAAGCACTGAAGCTTTCTTT.